The source of this TCR beta chain is a study of cytomegalovirus exposure and HLA in healthy donors. For the study at large: Ancestry clustering placed about 80% of roughly 410 genotyped donors in the Caucasian-associated cluster.

General study points: Follow-up analysis later connected one missense variant in DCLRE1C with trimming of TCR beta V- and J-genes. Reports described diagnosis of cytomegalovirus status by the classifier as highly specific and sensitive. Being indistinguishable, some V segments were excluded, TRBV6-2 and TRBV6-3 among them.

This CDR3 region has 12 residues. Trimming shortened V by 0 bases and J by 6 bases, and 6 bases separated the two germline ends. Germline CDR1 is LGHNA and CDR2 is YNFKEQ. As for this clone: Its antigen is still unknown.

PCR was performed using 60 Vbeta and 13 Jbeta primers. Using immunoSEQ multiplex PCR, the repertoire was profiled, and TCRdb retains in-frame clones only, with some absent. The table has 90,000 to 120,000 clones, roughly 87% seen once. The chain uses TRBV4-2 and TRBJ2-7; D unresolved. The sequence was obtained from a man aged 25-40 years in good health and CMV-seropositive. Sequencing used PBMCs. This CDR3 reads CASSQDLFEQYF. The CDR3, as DNA: TGTGCCAGCAGCCAAGATCTATTCGAGCAGTACTTC.